This T cell receptor (beta chain) was captured by sequencing in a study of blood T cell repertoires in COVID-19. Across the study: Italy, Spain and the United States were the sources of the convalescent and acute COVID-19 samples. From T cells, B-cell-depleted T cells, or PBMCs came the material, which was cDNA or gDNA.

Cohort 3 donors counted as recovered after two negative PCRs, clearance, or resolved symptoms. Germline-derived CDR1 and CDR2 are SGHKS and YYEKEE (reference sequence). V lost 2 bases and J 0 bases, leaving 12 bases between the germline ends. The CDR3 contains 15 residues. Sequencing used immunoSEQ multiplex PCR; TCRdb keeps in-frame clones, though not all of them. The table records roughly 190,000 clones, 89% of them present only once. The receptor was derived from a woman younger than 30 who had recovered from COVID-19. The specimen was PBMCs or T cells enriched from blood (not recorded which). V and J are TRBV5-5 and TRBJ2-7; tentatively, D is TRBD2 (6 bases). In nucleotides, the CDR3 is TGTGCCAGCAGCTTTTTTACTAGCAGCTCCTACGAGCAGTACTTC. It encodes CASSFFTSSSYEQYF. The entire variable domain, with the rest obtained from reference TRBV5-5 and TRBJ2-7, is as follows: DAGVTQSPTHLIKTRGQQVTLRCSPISGHKSVSWYQQVLGQGPQFIFQYYEKEERGRGNFPDRFSARQFPNYSSELNVNALLLGDSALYLCASSFFTSSSYEQYFGPGTRLTVT.